This is a list of T cell receptor beta chains from one sample in a study of graft-versus-host responses after intestinal transplantation. Clones were sequenced by immunoSEQ multiplex PCR, and TCRdb holds only the in-frame ones, with some missing. This table holds roughly 100,000 clones, more than 75% found once. Their antigen targets remain unknown. The source material was unstimulated CD4+ T cells sorted from spleen or lymph node cells, sampled before intestinal transplant. These receptors all come from a human donor who received an intestinal transplant. CDR3s include the opening cysteine and the closing phenylalanine or tryptophan.

j_call: TRBJ2-1; cdr3_length: 16; v_call: TRBV5-1; cdr3_aa: CASSLPRTISYNEQFF
j_call: TRBJ2-7; cdr3_length: 15; v_call: TRBV7-3; cdr3_aa: CASSLGSGATYEQYF
j_call: TRBJ2-7; cdr3_length: 18; v_call: TRBV11-2; cdr3_aa: CASTHLWGGTGASHEQYF
j_call: TRBJ1-1; cdr3_length: 18; v_call: TRBV7-3; cdr3_aa: CASSLKGPITNFNTEAFF
j_call: TRBJ1-5; cdr3_length: 13; v_call: TRBV6-1; cdr3_aa: CASSAQGNQPQHF
j_call: TRBJ2-5; cdr3_length: 14; v_call: TRBV6-1; cdr3_aa: CASTPSRYQETQYF
j_call: TRBJ2-5; cdr3_length: 13; v_call: TRBV27; cdr3_aa: CASSLRGRETQYF
j_call: TRBJ1-2; cdr3_length: 16; v_call: TRBV6-5; cdr3_aa: CASSYSTWGGEKGYTF
j_call: TRBJ2-4; cdr3_length: 15; v_call: TRBV5-5; cdr3_aa: CASSFSGPPGSIQYF
j_call: TRBJ1-6; cdr3_length: 11; v_call: TRBV14; cdr3_aa: CASSQGISLHF
j_call: TRBJ2-5; cdr3_length: 14; v_call: TRBV7-2; cdr3_aa: CASSLHFGRETQYF
j_call: TRBJ1-1; cdr3_length: 14; v_call: TRBV5-6; cdr3_aa: CASTFKALNTEAFF
j_call: TRBJ2-2; cdr3_length: 14; v_call: TRBV4-1; cdr3_aa: CASVAGPNTGELFF